A selection of T cell receptor beta chains follows, all from one sample in a study of shared clonotypes between healthy human individuals. Clones were sequenced by immunoSEQ multiplex PCR, and TCRdb holds only the in-frame ones, with some missing. The sample records 2,500,000 or so clones, 92% being singletons. Source material: naive CD4+ T cells from PBMCs. The source is a man younger than 35 in good health. Some clones in this sample may be carry-over from other donors' samples. CDR3s include the opening cysteine and the closing phenylalanine or tryptophan. Fields, in order: J gene, V gene, D gene, clone size, CDR3 protein, CDR3 DNA. D genes are given only for firm matches. Expanded clones are given a class, and other clones once, few, many or no size at all.

>TRBJ1-1|TRBV5-8|NA|NA
CASSLVLLQVEAFF
TGTGCCAGCAGCTTGGTTCTGTTACAGGTCGAAGCTTTCTTT
>TRBJ1-4|TRBV5-1|TRBD1|NA
CASSGTGGGGEKLFF
TGCGCCAGCAGCGGGACAGGGGGCGGCGGTGAAAAACTGTTTTTT
>TRBJ2-3|TRBV11-1|NA|NA
CASSDPGEGGRDTQYF
TGTGCCAGCAGCGACCCTGGAGAGGGGGGAAGAGATACGCAGTATTTT
>TRBJ1-2|TRBV7-2|NA|NA
CASSLVFGGQLYGYTF
TGTGCCAGCAGCTTAGTGTTCGGGGGTCAGCTTTATGGCTACACCTTC
>TRBJ2-2|TRBV30|NA|NA
CASMGRSPTGELFF
TGTGCTTCGATGGGACGGAGCCCCACCGGGGAGCTGTTTTTT
>TRBJ1-1|TRBV19|TRBD1|NA
CASRWGTTGRGVTEAFF
TGTGCCAGCCGGTGGGGGACGACAGGGCGGGGAGTCACTGAAGCTTTCTTT
>TRBJ2-2|TRBV6-1|TRBD2|NA
CASSAKGTSRKYTGELFF
TGTGCCAGCAGTGCAAAAGGGACTAGCAGAAAATACACCGGGGAGCTGTTTTTT
>TRBJ1-2|TRBV5-1|NA|NA
CASSLAPTGFPGGYGYTF
TGCGCCAGCAGCTTGGCCCCCACGGGATTCCCGGGGGGCTATGGCTACACCTTC
>TRBJ1-4|TRBV28|NA|NA
CASTIGSGGNEKLFF
TGTGCCAGCACGATCGGTTCAGGTGGGAATGAAAAACTGTTTTTT
>TRBJ2-7|TRBV28|TRBD1|NA
CASSLPRQGAYEQYF
TGTGCCAGCAGTTTACCCAGACAGGGGGCCTACGAGCAGTACTTC
>TRBJ1-1|TRBV5-1|NA|NA
CASSLTPRTAMNTEAFF
TGCGCCAGCAGCTTGACGCCCCGGACAGCTATGAACACTGAAGCTTTCTTT
>TRBJ1-1|TRBV18|TRBD1|NA
CASSRLQGYTEAFF
TGTGCCAGCTCACGCCTACAGGGGTACACTGAAGCTTTCTTT
>TRBJ1-3|TRBV6-4|NA|NA
CASSDSDGGNTIYF
TGTGCCAGCAGTGACTCGGACGGTGGAAACACCATATATTTT
>TRBJ2-2|TRBV5-6|TRBD2|NA
CASSYGLAGTGELFF
TGTGCCAGCAGCTATGGACTAGCGGGAACCGGGGAGCTGTTTTTT
>TRBJ2-7|TRBV12-5|TRBD1|NA
CASGSGQAHEQYF
TGTGCTAGTGGATCGGGACAGGCCCACGAGCAGTACTTC
>TRBJ2-3|TRBV7-3|NA|NA
CASSFGMTDTQYF
TGTGCCAGCAGCTTTGGAATGACAGATACGCAGTATTTT
>TRBJ2-5|TRBV7-9|NA|NA
CASSLSPPGYQETQYF
TGTGCCAGCAGCTTATCCCCACCGGGCTATCAAGAGACCCAGTACTTC
>TRBJ2-7|TRBV28|NA|NA
CASRQSSYEQYF
TGTGCCAGCAGGCAGAGCTCCTACGAGCAGTACTTC
>TRBJ2-7|TRBV18|TRBD1|NA
CASSSGQGGYYEQYF
TGTGCCAGCTCTTCGGGACAGGGGGGATACTACGAGCAGTACTTC
>TRBJ1-2|TRBV4-1|NA|NA
CASSLPGTTGYGYTF
TGCGCCAGCAGCCTCCCGGGGACTACGGGCTATGGCTACACCTTC
>TRBJ1-1|TRBV2|TRBD1|NA
CASTGEVVTEAFF
TGTGCCAGTACAGGGGAGGTAGTCACTGAAGCTTTCTTT
>TRBJ2-7|TRBV2|TRBD1|NA
CASSTGTGSGEQYF
TGTGCCAGCAGTACCGGGACAGGGTCTGGCGAGCAGTACTTC
>TRBJ1-1|TRBV6-5|NA|few
CASSYSFVNTEAFF
TGTGCCAGCAGTTACTCGTTCGTGAACACTGAAGCTTTCTTT
>TRBJ2-1|TRBV11-2|NA|NA
CASSLSSRASSYNEQFF
TGTGCCAGCAGCTTATCGTCGCGCGCTAGCTCCTACAATGAGCAGTTCTTC
>TRBJ2-3|TRBV5-1|TRBD2|NA
CASRWSGGTTDTQYF
TGCGCCAGCAGGTGGAGCGGGGGAACCACAGATACGCAGTATTTT
>TRBJ2-2|TRBV5-1|NA|NA
CASSFVVSGTGELFF
TGCGCCAGCAGCTTCGTGGTTTCGGGCACCGGGGAGCTGTTTTTT
>TRBJ2-1|TRBV2|NA|NA
CASRRGPNEQFF
TGTGCCAGCAGACGGGGGCCCAATGAGCAGTTCTTC
>TRBJ1-3|TRBV13|NA|NA
CASRRGGTTANTIYF
TGTGCCAGCAGACGTGGGGGGACTACCGCAAACACCATATATTTT
>TRBJ1-2|TRBV9|NA|NA
CASSVFGGDGYTF
TGTGCCAGCAGCGTATTTGGGGGAGATGGCTACACCTTC
>TRBJ1-3|TRBV5-1|NA|NA
CASRGTSPRNTIYF
TGCGCCAGCAGAGGGACCTCTCCGAGAAACACCATATATTTT
>TRBJ1-1|TRBV7-3|NA|NA
CASSLSTGASTEAFF
TGTGCCAGCAGCCTGTCGACGGGGGCGAGCACTGAAGCTTTCTTT
>TRBJ1-4|TRBV6-6|NA|NA
CASSSRGVEDEKLFF
TGTGCCAGCAGTTCCCGGGGGGTGGAGGATGAAAAACTGTTTTTT
>TRBJ2-5|TRBV5-6|NA|NA
CASSFQGKRPETQYF
TGTGCCAGCAGCTTTCAGGGAAAGAGACCGGAGACCCAGTACTTC
>TRBJ2-3|TRBV28|TRBD2|NA
CASSFLGLAGVSTDTQYF
TGTGCCAGCAGTTTCCTTGGACTAGCGGGAGTTAGCACAGATACGCAGTATTTT
>TRBJ1-4|TRBV28|TRBD1|NA
CASSGQGASEKLFF
TGTGCCAGCAGCGGACAGGGGGCGAGTGAAAAACTGTTTTTT
>TRBJ2-3|TRBV6-5|TRBD2|NA
CASSYSSGAGDTQYF
TGTGCCAGCAGTTACTCGAGCGGGGCTGGAGATACGCAGTATTTT
>TRBJ1-3|TRBV6-5|NA|NA
CASSYSGASGNTIYF
TGTGCCAGCAGTTACTCTGGAGCCTCTGGAAACACCATATATTTT